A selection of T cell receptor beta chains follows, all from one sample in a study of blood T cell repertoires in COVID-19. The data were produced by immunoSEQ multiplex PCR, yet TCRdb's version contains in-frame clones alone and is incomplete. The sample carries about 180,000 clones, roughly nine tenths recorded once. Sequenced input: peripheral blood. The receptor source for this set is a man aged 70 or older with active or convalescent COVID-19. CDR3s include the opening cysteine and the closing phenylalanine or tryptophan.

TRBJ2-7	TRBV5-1	CASSTSGSSYEQYF
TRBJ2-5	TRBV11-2	CASSPRLAGGVGETQYF
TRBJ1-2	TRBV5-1	CASSLWGLSSNYGYTF
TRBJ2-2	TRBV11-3	CASSLGALNTGELFF
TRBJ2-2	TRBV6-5	CASMAGGTGELFF
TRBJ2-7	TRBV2	CASSVIDEQYF
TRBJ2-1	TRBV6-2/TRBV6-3	CASSRAGVAYNEQFF
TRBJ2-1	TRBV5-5	CASSLASEHNEQFF
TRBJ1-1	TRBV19	CASTYSGTMNTEAFF
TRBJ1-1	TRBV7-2	CASSLFGGSNTEAFF
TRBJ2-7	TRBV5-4	CASSQDGGEQYF
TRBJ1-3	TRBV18	CASSSGPTAGNTIYF
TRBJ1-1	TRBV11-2	CASSFDGRVNTEAFF
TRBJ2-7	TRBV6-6	CASSPGQGATYEQYF
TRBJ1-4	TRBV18	CASSPLSGTTNEKLFF
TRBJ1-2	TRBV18	CASSQDRAWYGYTF
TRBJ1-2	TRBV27	CASSLYPPRARNGYTF
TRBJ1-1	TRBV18	CASSPTGFTEAFF
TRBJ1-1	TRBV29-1	CSVEDTRNTEAFF
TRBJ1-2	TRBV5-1	CASSVPDYGYTF
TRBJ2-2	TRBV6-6	CASTPRLPNTGELFF
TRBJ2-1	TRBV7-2	CASSLQNNEQFF
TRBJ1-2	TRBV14	CASSQSGLVRTANYGYTF
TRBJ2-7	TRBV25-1	CASSDRGTGGYEQYF